The present T cell receptor (beta chain) was sequenced within a study of blood T cells in healthy people across ages. General study findings and limits: Naive and antigen-experienced cells were not separated, limiting conclusive comparison. As naive T cell percentage varied, TCR beta diversity correlated strongly with it.

Primers used in a second PCR of about 6 to 11 cycles were a sample-barcoded 5' primer and a J-beta primer mix. TCRdb re-analysed the 5' RACE reads in MiXCR, keeping a single row per CDR3 protein. Altogether some 710,000 distinct CDR3 sequences are present, about half being singletons, with the ten largest covering about a sixth. By proportion, this clonotype is medium-sized (0.01 to 0.1%). Its antigen is not identified. This clone may be a read error of a much larger clone one base away. Total RNA was isolated from each sample in quantities of at least 6 micrograms. Germline assignment: CDR1 LGHNA and CDR2 YNFKEQ. V lost 0 bases and J 4 bases, leaving 16 bases between the germline ends. This CDR3 comprises 17 residues.

What was sequenced was blood. The TCR sequence derives from an older man in good health. The rearrangement joins TRBV4-2 to TRBJ2-1; TRBD2 might be the D (7 bases). CDR3 DNA: TGTGCCAGCAGCCAAGATAGGGGGGACTACCTATACAATGAGCAGTTCTTC. This encodes CASSQDRGDYLYNEQFF.